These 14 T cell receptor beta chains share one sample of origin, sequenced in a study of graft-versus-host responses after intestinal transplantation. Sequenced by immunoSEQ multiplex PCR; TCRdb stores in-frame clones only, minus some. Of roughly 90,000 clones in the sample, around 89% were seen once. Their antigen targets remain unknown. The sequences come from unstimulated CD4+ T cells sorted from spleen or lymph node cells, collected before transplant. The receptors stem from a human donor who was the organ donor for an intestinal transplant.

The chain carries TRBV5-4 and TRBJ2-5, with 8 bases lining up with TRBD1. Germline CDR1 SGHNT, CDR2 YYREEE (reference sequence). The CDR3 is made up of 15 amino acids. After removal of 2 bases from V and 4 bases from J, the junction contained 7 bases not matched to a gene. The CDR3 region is CASSLSRGPRETQYF. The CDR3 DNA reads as TGTGCCAGCAGCTTATCCAGGGGGCCGCGAGAGACCCAGTACTTC.

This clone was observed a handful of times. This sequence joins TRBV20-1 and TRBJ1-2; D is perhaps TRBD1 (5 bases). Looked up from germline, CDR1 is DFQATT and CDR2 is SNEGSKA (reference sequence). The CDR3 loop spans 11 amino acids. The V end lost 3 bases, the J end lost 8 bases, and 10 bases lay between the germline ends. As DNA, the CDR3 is TGCAGTGCTAGGTTGGGGCGCGGCTACACCTTC. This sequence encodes CSARLGRGYTF.

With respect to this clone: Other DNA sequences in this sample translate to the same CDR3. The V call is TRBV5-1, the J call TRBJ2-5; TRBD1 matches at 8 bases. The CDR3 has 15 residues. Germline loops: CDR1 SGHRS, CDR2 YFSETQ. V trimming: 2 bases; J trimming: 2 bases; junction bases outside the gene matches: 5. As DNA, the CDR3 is TGCGCCAGCAGCTTAGCTGGGACAGGACAAGAGACCCAGTACTTC. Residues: CASSLAGTGQETQYF.

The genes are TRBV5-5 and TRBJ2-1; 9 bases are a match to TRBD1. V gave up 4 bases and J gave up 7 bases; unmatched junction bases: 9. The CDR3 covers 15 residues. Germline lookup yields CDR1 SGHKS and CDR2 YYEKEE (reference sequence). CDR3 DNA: TGTGCCAGCAGCCAGAGTTGGACAGGGGCGAATGAGCAGTTCTTC. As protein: CASSQSWTGANEQFF.

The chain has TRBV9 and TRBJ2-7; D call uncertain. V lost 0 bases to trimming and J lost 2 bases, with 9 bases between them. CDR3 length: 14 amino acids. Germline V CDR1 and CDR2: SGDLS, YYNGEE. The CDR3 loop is CASSVGVSPYEQYF. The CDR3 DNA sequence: TGTGCCAGCAGCGTAGGAGTTAGTCCCTACGAGCAGTACTTC.

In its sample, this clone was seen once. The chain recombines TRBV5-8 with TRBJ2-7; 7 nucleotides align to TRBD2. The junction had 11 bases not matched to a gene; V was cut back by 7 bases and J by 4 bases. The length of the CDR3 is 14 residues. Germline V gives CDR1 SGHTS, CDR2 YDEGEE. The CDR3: CASRTGGRGYEQYF. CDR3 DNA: TGTGCCAGCCGAACGGGGGGACGCGGGTACGAGCAGTACTTC. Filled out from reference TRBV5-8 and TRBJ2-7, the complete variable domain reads EAGVTQSPTHLIKTRGQQATLRCSPISGHTSVYWYQQALGLGLQFLLWYDEGEERNRGNFPPRFSGRQFPNYSSELNVNALELEDSALYLCASRTGGRGYEQYFGPGTRLTVT.

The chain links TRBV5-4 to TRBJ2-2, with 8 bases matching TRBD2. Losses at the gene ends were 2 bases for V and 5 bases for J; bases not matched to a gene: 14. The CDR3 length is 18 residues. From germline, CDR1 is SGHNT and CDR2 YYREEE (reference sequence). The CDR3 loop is CASSFRASGLRGTGELFF. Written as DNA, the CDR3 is TGTGCCAGCAGCTTCCGGGCTAGCGGGCTCCGGGGGACCGGGGAGCTGTTTTTT.

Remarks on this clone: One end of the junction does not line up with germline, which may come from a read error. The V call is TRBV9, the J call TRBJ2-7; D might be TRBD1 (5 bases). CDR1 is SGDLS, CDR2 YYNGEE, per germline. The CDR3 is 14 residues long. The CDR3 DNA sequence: TGTGCCAGCAGCGTGGGGCATTCCAAGTACGAGCAGTGCTTC. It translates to CASSVGHSKYEQCF.

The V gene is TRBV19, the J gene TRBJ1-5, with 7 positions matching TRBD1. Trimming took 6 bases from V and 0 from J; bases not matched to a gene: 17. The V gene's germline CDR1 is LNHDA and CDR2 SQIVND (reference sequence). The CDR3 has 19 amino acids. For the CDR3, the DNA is TGTGCCAGTAGCAACTCCAACAGGGGCCGGGGTATTAGCAATCAGCCCCAGCATTTT. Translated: CASSNSNRGRGISNQPQHF.

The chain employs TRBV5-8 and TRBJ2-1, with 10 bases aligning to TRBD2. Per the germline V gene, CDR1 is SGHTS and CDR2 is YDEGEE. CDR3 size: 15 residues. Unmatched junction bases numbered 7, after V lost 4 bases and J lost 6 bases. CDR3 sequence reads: CASSMGLAQSNEQFF. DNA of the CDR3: TGTGCCAGCAGCATGGGACTAGCGCAAAGCAATGAGCAGTTCTTC.

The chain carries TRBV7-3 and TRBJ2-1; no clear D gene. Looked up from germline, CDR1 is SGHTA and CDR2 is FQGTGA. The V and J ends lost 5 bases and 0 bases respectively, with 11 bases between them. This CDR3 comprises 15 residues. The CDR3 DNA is TGTGCCAGCAGCCTCGGTGGGCCCTCCTACAATGAGCAGTTCTTC. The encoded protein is CASSLGGPSYNEQFF.

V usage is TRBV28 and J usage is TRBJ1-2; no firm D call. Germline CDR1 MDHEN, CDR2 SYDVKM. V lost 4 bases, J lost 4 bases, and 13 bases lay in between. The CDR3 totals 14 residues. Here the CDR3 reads CASSSSAVGYGYTF. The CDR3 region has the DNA TGTGCCAGCAGTTCCTCCGCGGTTGGCTATGGCTACACCTTC.

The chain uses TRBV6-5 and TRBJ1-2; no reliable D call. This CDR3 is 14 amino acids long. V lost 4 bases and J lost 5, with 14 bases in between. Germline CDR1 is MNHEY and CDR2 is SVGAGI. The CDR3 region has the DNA TGTGCCAGCAGTTTAAACGACCGACTATATGGCTACACCTTC. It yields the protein CASSLNDRLYGYTF.

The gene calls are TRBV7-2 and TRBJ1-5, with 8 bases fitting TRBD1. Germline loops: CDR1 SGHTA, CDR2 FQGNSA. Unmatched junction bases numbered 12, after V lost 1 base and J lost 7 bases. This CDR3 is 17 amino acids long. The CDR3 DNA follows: TGTGCCAGCAGCTTAGACCCAGACAGGGGCATGAGCCAGCCCCAGCATTTT. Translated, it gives CASSLDPDRGMSQPQHF.